Listed below are T cell receptor beta chains from one sample, sequenced in a study of blood T cells in healthy people across ages. TCRdb itself ran the 5' RACE reads through MiXCR, one entry per CDR3 protein. The sample carries around 690,000 distinct CDR3 sequences, about 53% recorded once. The sample comprised blood. The source of these receptors is a man aged 55-75 years in good health. The CDR3 runs from the conserved cysteine through the conserved F or W. The D gene is left open where the match is weak. Not every row has a clone size; where given, it reads once, few, many or a size class.

few,TRBV2,-,TRBJ1-2,CASYNRVNYGYTF,TGTGCCAGCTATAACAGGGTTAACTATGGCTACACCTTC
-,TRBV20-1,-,TRBJ2-5,CSATLGAGMQETQYF,TGCAGTGCGACGTTGGGAGCGGGCATGCAAGAGACCCAGTACTTC
-,TRBV2,-,TRBJ1-6,CASSEKETWSSPLHF,TGTGCCAGCAGCGAAAAGGAGACATGGAGTTCACCCCTCCACTTT
-,TRBV29-1,-,TRBJ1-1,CSGSREGGAFF,TGCAGCGGGAGCCGGGAAGGTGGAGCTTTCTTT
-,TRBV29-1,-,TRBJ1-3,CSAGDTGNTIYF,TGCAGCGCCGGCGATACTGGAAACACCATATATTTT
few,TRBV20-1,-,TRBJ1-4,CSAREGHLGEKLFF,TGCAGTGCTAGAGAGGGCCACCTCGGGGAAAAACTGTTTTTT
-,TRBV20-1,TRBD2,TRBJ2-3,CSARERTSGTDTQYF,TGCAGTGCTAGAGAGCGGACTAGCGGCACAGATACGCAGTATTTT
-,TRBV5-4,-,TRBJ2-4,CASSPAGGLAKNIQYF,TGTGCCAGCAGCCCGGCTGGAGGGCTAGCCAAAAACATTCAGTACTTC
-,TRBV3-1,-,TRBJ1-2,CASSQGGSYGYTF,TGTGCCAGCAGCCAAGGAGGGAGCTATGGCTACACCTTC
-,TRBV7-2,TRBD2,TRBJ2-3,CASSPLAGGLGTDTQYF,TGTGCCAGCAGCCCTCTAGCGGGGGGGCTCGGCACAGATACGCAGTATTTT
-,TRBV9,TRBD1,TRBJ1-4,CARSSRTGVNEKLFF,TGTGCCAGGAGCTCCCGGACAGGGGTTAATGAAAAACTGTTTTTT
few,TRBV11-2,TRBD1,TRBJ2-2,CASSFGSSGQLNTGELFF,TGTGCCAGCAGCTTCGGGTCCTCGGGACAGCTAAACACCGGGGAGCTGTTTTTT
-,TRBV28,-,TRBJ1-2,CASSRTGGESYTF,TGTGCCAGCAGTCGTACGGGGGGCGAAAGCTACACCTTC
once,TRBV24-1,TRBD1,TRBJ2-3,CATSDGTGGTDTQYF,TGTGCCACCAGTGACGGGACAGGGGGCACAGATACGCAGTATTTT
-,TRBV25-1,-,TRBJ2-5,CASRSPGNEQYF,TGTGCCAGCAGATCCCCCGGCAATGAGCAGTACTTC
-,TRBV6-6,-,TRBJ2-5,CASTREVQETQYF,TGTGCCAGCACCCGCGAGGTACAAGAGACCCAGTACTTC
-,TRBV10-3,-,TRBJ2-3,CAISETARGGGAKDTQYF,TGTGCCATCAGTGAGACCGCCCGTGGGGGGGGCGCAAAAGATACGCAGTATTTT
-,TRBV28,TRBD1,TRBJ2-7,CASSFGDRVLYEQYF,TGTGCCAGCAGTTTCGGGGACAGGGTATTGTACGAGCAGTACTTC
-,TRBV29-1,-,TRBJ2-6,CSVDLSGANVLTF,TGCAGCGTTGATCTCTCTGGGGCCAACGTCCTGACTTTC
many,TRBV6-1,-,TRBJ2-7,CASRGSYEQYF,TGTGCCAGCAGAGGTAGCTACGAGCAGTACTTC
-,TRBV7-2,-,TRBJ2-4,CASSVDGNSNGIQYF,TGTGCCAGCAGCGTAGACGGGAATTCAAATGGCATTCAGTACTTC
-,TRBV6-1,TRBD1,TRBJ2-7,CAGARDSHEQYF,TGTGCCGGCGCAAGGGACAGCCACGAGCAGTACTTC
many,TRBV6-2/TRBV6-3,-,TRBJ2-5,CASSPTGRETQYF,TGTGCCAGCAGTCCGACCGGTCGCGAGACCCAGTACTTC
-,TRBV2,-,TRBJ2-6,CASSEVRSSGANVLTF,TGTGCCAGCAGTGAAGTCAGGAGCTCTGGGGCCAACGTCCTGACTTTC
-,TRBV28,TRBD1,TRBJ1-2,CASSLWDRVGDYGYTF,TGTGCCAGCAGTTTATGGGACAGGGTGGGGGACTATGGCTACACCTTC
-,TRBV12-3/TRBV12-4,-,TRBJ1-2,CASSLWELNYGYTF,TGTGCCAGCAGTTTATGGGAGTTGAACTATGGCTACACCTTC